Below, one TCR beta chain is given with its context. Its antigen is not known. This CDR3 is built from 15 residues. V was clipped by 4 bases and J by 3 bases, with 18 bases between them. Per the germline V gene, CDR1 is SQVTM and CDR2 is ANQGSEA. Clones were sequenced by immunoSEQ multiplex PCR, and TCRdb holds only the in-frame ones, with some missing. The repertoire holds over 80,000 clones, with 81% as singletons. This entry belongs to a study of a mutant IDH1 vaccine in newly diagnosed glioma. On the study more broadly: The study started vaccination 4-6 weeks after radiotherapy alone, or with temozolomide cycles. Most had both radiotherapy and temozolomide beforehand; others had only one. Visit V12 was at week 35; visit V13 was at week 47.

Stated time point: week 47, end of study. In every dose of vaccine, 300 ug of mutant IDH1 20-mer peptide was given alongside topical imiquimod. The TCR was taken from a man aged 40-49 years with glioma. The V call is TRBV29-1, the J call TRBJ1-2; a weak D match, TRBD1 (5 bases). Sequencing was performed on PBMCs, taken from a glioma patient whose treatment included an IDH1 peptide vaccine. CDR3 amino acids: CSVVGGGGKDYGYTF. CDR3 bases: TGCAGCGTTGTCGGTGGCGGGGGAAAGGACTATGGCTACACCTTC.